This T cell receptor (beta chain) was recovered during a study of T cell changes during pregnancy in multiple sclerosis. Repertoires were generated with immunoSEQ multiplex PCR, while TCRdb's copy carries only in-frame clones and drops some. The sample shows some 60,000 clones, approximately 91% of them seen only once. The CDR3 totals 13 residues. V was trimmed by 3 bases and J by 2 bases, leaving 7 bases between them. CDR1 and CDR2 from the germline V gene are SGHTA and FQGTGA. The input for sequencing was CD4+ T cells from peripheral blood mononuclear cells, taken in the first trimester of pregnancy. This rearrangement joins TRBV7-3 to TRBJ2-5, with a weak D call TRBD2 (5 bases). This TCR came from a female donor with multiple sclerosis, enrolled in a pregnancy study. DNA of the CDR3: TGTGCCAGCAGCTTGGAGGTACAAGAGACCCAGTACTTC. It yields the protein CASSLEVQETQYF.